The 14 T cell receptor beta chains below were found in one sample sequenced in a study of T-cell memory formation after mild COVID-19 (dated by TCRdb to about 2021). Libraries came from 5' RACE. This sample was sequenced with an Illumina NovaSeq 6000. The raw public reads went through TCRdb reprocessing: fastp at Q25, MiXCR clone calling, in-frame beta chains kept. Every distinct CDR3 protein forms one entry, paired with its most common genes and DNA. Here the sample has fewer than 500,000 distinct CDR3 sequences; roughly 23% occur a single time. Together, the top ten hold about 12% of the sample. The sample consisted of PBMCs or a T cell subset sorted from them (not recorded which). The receptor source for this set is an adult woman who had mild COVID-19 (a few samples of this study predate the infection). The sample titles of this study are shuffled in the database, so cell type and time point are left out; the donor was told from shared clones.

The genes are TRBV7-7 and TRBJ2-5; a weak D match, TRBD1 (5 bases). This CDR3 is 14 amino acids long. Trimming cost V 3 bases and J 5 bases, with 13 bases left between them. CDR1 is SSHAT and CDR2 is FNYEAQ in the germline V gene (reference sequence). CDR3 sequence (DNA): TGTGCCAGCAGCTTTAACCAGGGCCAGGAGACCCAGTACTTC. It yields the protein CASSFNQGQETQYF.

The chain is built from TRBV6-6 and TRBJ1-1; 7 positions match TRBD1. The CDR3 consists of 15 residues. CDR1 and CDR2 from the germline V gene are MNHNY and SVGAGI (reference sequence). Unmatched junction bases numbered 5, after V lost 0 bases and J lost 4 bases. In nucleotides, the CDR3 is TGTGCCAGCAGTTACTCACCTAGGGGGCCCACTGAAGCTTTCTTT. Translation gives CASSYSPRGPTEAFF.

V and J are TRBV10-3 and TRBJ2-7; 12 positions agree with TRBD1. V shed 5 bases and J 6 bases; nucleotides not matched to a gene: 8. This CDR3 is built from 15 residues. The germline CDR1 and CDR2 sequences are ENHRY and SYGVKD. The CDR3 region has the DNA TGTGCCATCAGTACCACCGGGACAGGGGGCGTCGAGCAGTACTTC. As protein: CAISTTGTGGVEQYF.

The chain combines TRBV6-6 with TRBJ2-3; TRBD1 matches 7 bases. Germline CDR1 and CDR2: MNHNY and SVGAGI (reference sequence). With 6 bases clipped from V and 4 bases from J, the junction kept 4 bases outside the gene matches. The CDR3 covers 13 residues. Here the CDR3 DNA reads TGTGCCAGCAGCAGGGACAGAGCAGATACGCAGTATTTT. Translating it yields CASSRDRADTQYF.

The sample holds a few counts of this clonotype. The gene calls are TRBV20-1 and TRBJ1-5; unclear D gene. V lost 0 bases and J 1 base, leaving 7 bases between the germline ends. The germline V gene has CDR1 DFQATT and CDR2 SNEGSKA (reference sequence). The CDR3 is 14 amino acids. The CDR3 loop is CSARDRNSNQPQHF. For the CDR3, the DNA is TGCAGTGCTAGAGATAGGAACAGCAATCAGCCCCAGCATTTT.

The chain employs TRBV4-3 and TRBJ2-7; D is unresolved. Trimming took off 0 bases at V and 2 bases at J, with 5 bases between the two ends. The CDR3 is made up of 13 amino acids. Germline lookup yields CDR1 LGHNA and CDR2 YSLEER. The CDR3 loop is CASSQDRTYEQYF. CDR3 DNA: TGCGCCAGCAGCCAAGATAGGACCTACGAGCAGTACTTC.

The J gene is TRBJ1-2, the V gene TRBV30; no clear D gene. The CDR3 consists of 11 residues. CDR1 GTSNPN and CDR2 SVGIG come from the germline V gene (reference sequence). V shed 0 bases and J shed 8 bases, with 7 bases lying between them. The CDR3 protein is CAWSVSMGYTF. The CDR3 bases are TGTGCCTGGAGTGTTTCGATGGGCTACACCTTC.

This chain uses TRBV7-9 with TRBJ1-4, with D unresolved. This CDR3 has 11 residues. Germline loops: CDR1 SEHNR, CDR2 FQNEAQ (reference sequence). Trimming cost V 3 bases and J 10 bases, with 6 bases left between them. The CDR3 sequence is CASSFMGKLFF. CDR3 nucleotides: TGTGCCAGCAGCTTCATGGGAAAACTGTTTTTT.

The chain carries TRBV2 and TRBJ2-3; 11 bases match TRBD2. The CDR3 consists of 14 residues. Germline trimming cut 5 bases from V and 4 bases from J; bases unmatched to any gene: 2. Germline CDR1 reads SNHLY; CDR2 reads FYNNEI. CDR3 in DNA: TGTGCCAGCAGTAAACTAGCGGGGGCAGATACGCAGTATTTT. The encoded protein is CASSKLAGADTQYF.

This clonotype has just a few counts. In DNA, the CDR3 is TGTGCCAGCAGCTTAGAGGCCGGGGAGCAGTTCTTC. It is translated as CASSLEAGEQFF. The chain combines TRBV7-2 with TRBJ2-1; no reliable D call. Trimming removed 1 base at V and 10 bases at J, with 8 bases between. This CDR3 has 12 amino acids. CDR1 is SGHTA and CDR2 is FQGNSA in the germline V gene.

V gene TRBV4-1 combines with J gene TRBJ2-7, with D uncertain. The V and J ends lost 0 bases and 2 bases respectively, with 8 bases between them. Germline V gene sequence: CDR1 MGHRA, CDR2 YSYEKL. This CDR3 region has 14 residues. Here the CDR3 DNA reads TGCGCCAGCAGCCAAGAGACGTCGGCCTACGAGCAGTACTTC. This encodes CASSQETSAYEQYF.

The CDR3 DNA is TGTGCCAGCTTCCTAGGAAACACCATATATTTT. Residues: CASFLGNTIYF. The V gene is TRBV6-6, the J gene TRBJ1-3; D gene ambiguous. The CDR3 loop spans 11 amino acids. The germline gives CDR1 MNHNY, CDR2 SVGAGI (reference sequence). Between the trimmed V and J ends, which lost 8 bases and 4 bases, there was a span of 6 bases.

The genes are TRBV7-3 and TRBJ2-1; a weak D match, TRBD1 (5 bases). With 1 base removed from V and 5 bases from J, the gap between germline ends came to 12 bases. The CDR3 is made up of 15 amino acids. CDR1 is SGHTA, CDR2 FQGTGA, per germline. CDR3 amino acids: CASSLMQGPNNEQFF. The DNA for the CDR3 is TGTGCCAGCAGCTTAATGCAGGGTCCTAACAATGAGCAGTTCTTC. Complete variable domain (other parts from reference TRBV7-3 and TRBJ2-1): GAGVSQTPSNKVTEKGKYVELRCDPISGHTALYWYRQSLGQGPEFLIYFQGTGAADDSGLPNDRFFAVRPEGSVSTLKIQRTERGDSAVYLCASSLMQGPNNEQFFGPGTRLTVL.

This clonotype was seen repeatedly, ten times or more. At one boundary the junction diverges from the germline segment, which might be a read error. The V and J genes are TRBV6-4 and TRBJ2-1, with 10 bases lining up with TRBD2. Looked up from germline, CDR1 is MRHNA and CDR2 is SNTAGT. The length of the CDR3 is 16 residues. Here the CDR3 reads CASSDSARASGSPAVF. The CDR3 DNA is TGTGCCAGCAGTGACTCGGCACGGGCTAGCGGGAGCCCTGCGGTCTTC.